This entry describes one TCR beta chain. Its target is unknown. The method was immunoSEQ multiplex PCR; TCRdb's version includes in-frame clones alone and lacks a portion of them. The table has tens of thousands of clones, roughly 84% seen once. These data originate in a study of OX40 agonist ivuxolimab in advanced cancers. On the study more broadly: Melanoma, hepatocellular carcinoma, head and neck or renal cell cancer occurred in dose-escalation patients. With a range of roughly 23 to 85, age averaged approximately 60 years, and about 82% were male. Broader study findings: The 0.1-3.0 mg/kg partial responders had among the lowest clonal expansion.

The CDR3 has 15 amino acids. CDR1 is MNHEY, CDR2 SVGAGI, per germline. V trimming: 6 bases; J trimming: 1 base; junction bases outside the gene matches: 3. Exclusion of a patient followed from autoimmune disease history or systemic immunosuppression. This sequence joins TRBV6-5 and TRBJ1-5; 10 positions match TRBD1. The source material was CD4+ or CD8+ T cells sorted from blood, sampled in a trial of the OX40 agonist ivuxolimab. The receptor comes from an adult with an advanced solid tumor such as melanoma, head and neck, liver or kidney cancer. The CDR3 protein is CASRRDRGSNQPQHF. The CDR3 bases are TGTGCCAGCAGAAGGGACAGGGGAAGCAATCAGCCCCAGCATTTT.